The clone carrying this T cell receptor (beta chain) showed up just a few times. The antigen is undetermined. The data originate from a study of cytomegalovirus exposure and HLA in healthy donors. Study outcomes and limitations: The study flagged around 150 TCR beta chains as cytomegalovirus-associated. Prior analysis indicated that the majority of TCR beta V segments exhibited productivity approximately 87% or approximately 30% of the time. According to reports, the classifier identified cytomegalovirus status with high specificity and sensitivity.

It was with 60 Vbeta and 13 Jbeta primers that the PCR ran. Sequencing used immunoSEQ multiplex PCR; TCRdb keeps in-frame clones, though not all of them. The data show approximately 160,000 clones, about three quarters seen once. The CDR3 is made up of 16 amino acids. Germline V lookup: CDR1 MNHEY, CDR2 SMNVEV (reference sequence). Trimming removed 4 bases from V and 3 bases from J; junction bases left unmatched: 10. Sequencing input: PBMCs. The TCR comes from a woman aged 50 to 60 in good health and CMV-seropositive. The chain joins TRBV27 to TRBJ2-7; 9 bases align to TRBD2. Written as DNA, the CDR3 is TGTGCCAGCAGTTCAACTAGCGGGTCTAGCGGCTACGAGCAGTACTTC. Translated: CASSSTSGSSGYEQYF.